This TCR beta chain was identified in a study of human CD8 memory T cell subsets. Study-level points and caveats: Overlapping only minimally, the repertoires of stem-like memory and precursor exhausted T cells were largely separate from each other.

TSTEM denoted stem-like memory CD8+ T cells, and these cells were CCR7+ PD-1- TIGIT-. UMI-labeled 5' RACE produced the TCR beta libraries. For each CDR3 protein, TCRdb gives one entry from its re-call of the 5' RACE reads, without DNA. The sample totals around 10,000 distinct CDR3 sequences. A note on this clonotype: Its antigen is not identified.

The CDR3 length is 14 residues. The germline V gene has CDR1 SGHTA and CDR2 FQGNSA. This receptor was identified in a human donor in good health. The chain couples TRBV7-2 to TRBJ2-2; TCRdb's D call of TRBD2 is untestable without DNA. Sequencing was carried out using CD8+ stem-like memory T cells (TSCM and TCM) sorted from PBMCs. Noted subset: stem-like memory CD8 T cells (TSTEM), CCR7+ PD-1- TIGIT-. The CDR3 sequence is CASSLSRAAGELFF.